The following is a T cell receptor (beta chain) sequence with its context. Its antigen remains unidentified. TCRdb reanalyzed the 5' RACE reads, giving one entry per CDR3 protein sequence and no DNA. The sample totals some 210,000 distinct CDR3 sequences. Germline V lookup: CDR1 DFQATT, CDR2 SNEGSKA (reference sequence). The CDR3 length is 16 residues. Blood (2.5 ml) was collected from every donor individually. The sample comes from a study of monozygotic twins with inflammatory bowel disease. Study-level findings and limits: Healthy co-twins showed greater TCRbeta diversity (inverse Simpson) than IBD patients. The results supported no single strong signal or clonotype associated with IBD. T cell subtypes were not distinguishable in this analysis.

This TCR was recovered from a human donor with ulcerative colitis or Crohn's disease, or a healthy co-twin of an affected twin (not recorded which). The gene calls are TRBV20-1 and TRBJ2-1; there is no DNA to check the TCRdb D call of TRBD2. The sequenced sample consisted of blood. The CDR3 sequence: CSASGGQGLAGGEQFF.